The 19 T cell receptor beta chains below come from one sample, sequenced in a study of cytomegalovirus exposure and HLA in healthy donors. Sequenced by immunoSEQ multiplex PCR; TCRdb stores in-frame clones only, minus some. The table lists 110,000 or so clones, around 89% of them singletons. The specimen sequenced was PBMCs. These receptors came from a young man in good health and CMV-seronegative.

In nucleotides, the CDR3 is TGTGCCAGCAGCTTTGACAGGGGAGGGGGAAACACCATATATTTT. Its translation is CASSFDRGGGNTIYF. The chain has TRBV7-8 and TRBJ1-3; the match to TRBD1 covers 8 bases. Trimming at V came to 3 bases and at J to 4 bases, leaving 5 bases not matched to a gene. This CDR3 is built from 15 residues. The germline gives CDR1 SGHVS, CDR2 FQNEAQ.

This chain joins TRBV10-1 and TRBJ2-3; 13 bases are shared with TRBD2. From germline, CDR1 is WNHNN and CDR2 SYGVQD (reference sequence). The CDR3 is made up of 16 amino acids. J was trimmed by 3 bases and V by 4 bases; bases with no gene match: 4. Here the CDR3 reads CASSGKLAGGTDTQYF. The CDR3 DNA reads TGCGCCAGCAGTGGCAAACTAGCGGGAGGGACAGATACGCAGTATTTT.

This clone came up once. V is TRBV7-9 and J is TRBJ1-5, with D possibly TRBD1 on 5 matching bases. The CDR3 totals 16 residues. Germline V gene sequence: CDR1 SEHNR, CDR2 FQNEAQ (reference sequence). The ends were cut back, 4 bases at V and 5 bases at J, with 18 bases in the middle. As DNA, the CDR3 is TGTGCCAGCAGCTGGGAGGTGGGGGGTTTGGATCAGCCCCAGCATTTT. This codes for CASSWEVGGLDQPQHF. Based on the CDR3 plus reference TRBV7-9 and TRBJ1-5, the full variable domain is DTGVSQNPRHKITKRGQNVTFRCDPISEHNRLYWYRQTLGQGPEFLTYFQNEAQLEKSRLLSDRFSAERPKGSFSTLEIQRTEQGDSAMYLCASSWEVGGLDQPQHFGDGTRLSIL.

V usage is TRBV15 and J usage is TRBJ2-3, with 7 nucleotides matching TRBD1. The CDR3 is 15 amino acids. Germline lookup yields CDR1 LNHNV and CDR2 YYDKDF (reference sequence). With V trimmed by 1 base and J by 4 bases, 5 bases remained unmatched. The CDR3 sequence: CATSRGQGRADTQYF. CDR3 bases: TGTGCCACCAGCAGAGGACAGGGTAGGGCAGATACGCAGTATTTT.

V gene TRBV6-1 combines with J gene TRBJ1-2; 8 positions agree with TRBD1. There are 13 residues in the CDR3. Looked up from germline, CDR1 is MNHNS and CDR2 is SASEGT. After removal of 6 bases from V and 6 bases from J, the junction contained 6 bases not matched to a gene. The CDR3 loop is CASRPTGENGYTF. The CDR3 DNA is TGTGCCAGCAGACCGACAGGGGAGAATGGCTACACCTTC.

This chain connects TRBV5-5 to TRBJ2-3, with D perhaps TRBD2 (5 bases). Germline CDR1 reads SGHKS; CDR2 reads YYEKEE (reference sequence). The CDR3 consists of 12 residues. V was cut by 6 bases and J by 3 bases, with 8 bases left in between. This chain's CDR3 is CASTSGTDTQYF. The DNA for the CDR3 is TGTGCCAGCACTTCGGGGACAGATACGCAGTATTTT.

This rearrangement joins TRBV19 to TRBJ1-2; the D is unclear. This CDR3 has 14 residues. The ends were cut back, 7 bases at V and 6 bases at J, with 18 bases in the middle. The germline gives CDR1 LNHDA, CDR2 SQIVND (reference sequence). CDR3: CASNVIRGVDGYTF. CDR3 DNA: TGTGCCAGTAACGTAATACGGGGAGTGGATGGCTACACCTTC.

This chain links TRBV28 with TRBJ1-1; 7 bases are shared with TRBD1. Germline loops: CDR1 MDHEN, CDR2 SYDVKM. The CDR3 extends over 13 amino acids. The V gene end was trimmed by 4 bases and the J gene end by 3 bases; junction bases not matched to a gene: 2. Written as DNA, the CDR3 is TGTGCCAGCAGTTCGGACAGGCACACTGAAGCTTTCTTT. This translates into CASSSDRHTEAFF.

This sequence joins TRBV5-6 and TRBJ2-7; TRBD2 aligns across 10 bases. This CDR3 is built from 15 residues. Germline lookup yields CDR1 SGHDT and CDR2 YYEEEE. V was pared by 3 bases and J by 3 bases, with 6 bases of the junction left unmatched. The CDR3 nucleotides read TGTGCCAGCAGCTCACTAGCGGGACAATACTACGAGCAGTACTTC. It yields the protein CASSSLAGQYYEQYF.

This chain uses TRBV5-5 with TRBJ1-2, with 8 nucleotides matching TRBD1. The CDR3 covers 16 residues. Germline CDR1 reads SGHKS; CDR2 reads YYEKEE (reference sequence). V gave up 7 bases and J gave up 0 bases; unmatched junction bases: 11. The CDR3 DNA sequence: TGTGCCAGCGTTAGAGGGACAGGCAATTCTAACTATGGCTACACCTTC. This sequence encodes CASVRGTGNSNYGYTF.

This chain links TRBV9 with TRBJ1-2; D is uncertain. The V and J ends lost 1 base and 0 bases respectively, with 10 bases between them. The germline V gene encodes CDR1 SGDLS and CDR2 YYNGEE. The CDR3 loop spans 15 amino acids. The chain's CDR3 is CASSVLRASNYGYTF. The CDR3 DNA reads TGTGCCAGCAGCGTACTGAGGGCGTCTAACTATGGCTACACCTTC. Variable domain in full (rest from reference TRBV9 and TRBJ1-2): DSGVTQTPKHLITATGQRVTLRCSPRSGDLSVYWYQQSLDQGLQFLIQYYNGEERAKGNILERFSAQQFPDLHSELNLSSLELGDSALYFCASSVLRASNYGYTFGSGTRLTVV.

The J gene is TRBJ2-2, the V gene TRBV5-4; 8 bases line up with TRBD1. J was trimmed by 1 base and V by 2 bases; bases with no gene match: 1. The germline CDR1 and CDR2 sequences are SGHNT and YYREEE (reference sequence). The CDR3 extends over 15 amino acids. CDR3 sequence reads: CASSFGTGNTGELFF. The CDR3 DNA is TGTGCCAGCAGCTTTGGGACAGGGAACACCGGGGAGCTGTTTTTT.

Concerning this clone itself: In the same sample, other DNA sequences code for this CDR3. This chain links TRBV28 with TRBJ1-2, with TRBD1 matching 8 bases. This CDR3 comprises 13 residues. With 3 bases clipped from V and 5 bases from J, the junction kept 2 bases outside the gene matches. CDR1 MDHEN and CDR2 SYDVKM come from the germline V gene. CDR3 sequence (DNA): TGTGCCAGCAGTTTCGACAGGGGATATGGCTACACCTTC. Protein product: CASSFDRGYGYTF.

This chain joins TRBV7-2 and TRBJ1-5, with D maybe TRBD1 (5 bases). The CDR3 length is 15 residues. Germline V gives CDR1 SGHTA, CDR2 FQGNSA. V dropped 1 base and J dropped 5 bases, with 12 bases sitting between them. The CDR3: CASSLVGHPDQPQHF. As DNA, the CDR3 is TGTGCCAGCAGCTTAGTAGGACACCCAGATCAGCCCCAGCATTTT.

CDR3 in amino acids: CASMEVDSFNYGYTF. CDR3 coding DNA: TGTGCCAGCATGGAGGTGGACAGCTTTAACTATGGCTACACCTTC. V is TRBV6-5 and J is TRBJ1-2, with D possibly TRBD1 on 6 matching bases. V dropped 7 bases and J dropped 1 base, with 16 bases sitting between them. The V gene's germline CDR1 is MNHEY and CDR2 SVGAGI. The CDR3 consists of 15 residues.

The J gene is TRBJ2-5, the V gene TRBV10-3; TRBD1 agrees at 12 bases. Germline assignment: CDR1 ENHRY and CDR2 SYGVKD. V shed 6 bases, J shed 5 bases, and the junction held 4 bases outside the gene matches. This CDR3 comprises 14 residues. CDR3 bases: TGTGCCATCAGCGGGACAGGGGGCGGGGAGACCCAGTACTTC. It codes for CAISGTGGGETQYF.

This rearrangement joins TRBV19 to TRBJ2-1; TRBD1 is a possible D gene (5 bases). Per germline, CDR1 LNHDA and CDR2 SQIVND (reference sequence). This CDR3 region has 16 residues. Between the trimmed V and J ends, which lost 3 bases and 6 bases, there was a span of 18 bases. The CDR3 loop reads CASSIRLRETPNEQFF. CDR3 nucleotide sequence: TGTGCCAGTAGTATTAGGCTCAGGGAAACACCCAATGAGCAGTTCTTC.

The gene calls are TRBV27 and TRBJ1-3; 8 positions match TRBD1. CDR1 is MNHEY and CDR2 is SMNVEV in the germline V gene (reference sequence). This CDR3 has 14 amino acids. Trimming removed 5 bases from V and 4 bases from J; junction bases left unmatched: 4. CDR3 loop: CASSPRQGGNTIYF. CDR3 bases: TGTGCCAGCAGTCCCAGACAGGGGGGAAACACCATATATTTT.

The sample holds one count of this clone. V and J are TRBV18 and TRBJ1-2; 7 bases align to TRBD1. This CDR3 comprises 14 residues. The V gene end was trimmed by 4 bases and the J gene end by 4 bases; junction bases not matched to a gene: 6. CDR1 is KGHSH, CDR2 LQKENI, per germline. Here the CDR3 reads CASSQGTDPYGYTF. DNA of the CDR3: TGTGCCAGCTCACAGGGGACAGACCCCTATGGCTACACCTTC.